These 14 T cell receptor beta chains were all obtained from the same sample, sequenced in a study of T cell responses to AZD1222 COVID-19 vaccine. Sequencing used immunoSEQ multiplex PCR; TCRdb keeps in-frame clones, though not all of them. The table shows about 120,000 clones, with about 90% occurring only once. The sample in question was peripheral blood, obtained on day 0 of AZD1222 vaccination. The receptors come from an adult in good health.

The rearrangement links TRBV20-1 to TRBJ2-1, with TRBD2 matching over 9 bases. CDR1 is DFQATT, CDR2 SNEGSKA, per germline (reference sequence). J was trimmed by 8 bases and V by 3 bases; bases with no gene match: 8. The CDR3 covers 14 residues. DNA for the CDR3: TGCAGTGCTAGTGGCGGGAGGGCCAAGTATGAGCAGTTCTTC. It translates to CSASGGRAKYEQFF.

The chain is built from TRBV29-1 and TRBJ2-7, with a possible D match to TRBD2 (6 bases). Germline CDR1 SQVTM, CDR2 ANQGSEA. Between the trimmed V and J ends, which lost 6 bases and 3 bases, there was a span of 18 bases. The CDR3 spans 14 residues. CDR3 sequence (DNA): TGCAGCGTGCGACTAGGAGGGGCGGGCTACGAGCAGTACTTC. It specifies CSVRLGGAGYEQYF.

The chain is built from TRBV19 and TRBJ1-6; 7 nucleotides match TRBD1. This CDR3 comprises 14 residues. CDR1 and CDR2 (germline): LNHDA, SQIVND (reference sequence). Trimming at V came to 6 bases and at J to 7 bases, leaving 6 bases not matched to a gene. The DNA for the CDR3 is TGTGCCAGTAGCCCGACAGGGATCAATTCACCCCTCCACTTT. Translating gives CASSPTGINSPLHF. Complete variable domain (other parts from reference TRBV19 and TRBJ1-6): DGGITQSPKYLFRKEGQNVTLSCEQNLNHDAMYWYRQDPGQGLRLIYYSQIVNDFQKGDIAEGYSVSREKKESFPLTVTSAQKNPTAFYLCASSPTGINSPLHFGNGTRLTVT.

The chain links TRBV3-1 (or the pseudogene TRBV3-2) to TRBJ2-5, with D uncertain. V dropped 1 base and J dropped 1 base, with 7 bases sitting between them. CDR1 LGHDT and CDR2 YNNKEL come from the germline V gene (reference sequence). This CDR3 has 14 residues. The CDR3 DNA follows: TGTGCCAGCAGCCAAGCCCGGGCCCAAGAGACCCAGTACTTC. Protein: CASSQARAQETQYF.

This sequence joins TRBV4-1 and TRBJ2-1; 7 nucleotides match TRBD1. The CDR3 consists of 14 residues. The V gene end was trimmed by 1 base and the J gene end by 8 bases; junction bases not matched to a gene: 5. Germline CDR1 MGHRA, CDR2 YSYEKL. CDR3 amino acids: CASSQVIQGYEQFF. CDR3 nucleotide sequence: TGCGCCAGCAGCCAAGTTATACAGGGGTATGAGCAGTTCTTC.

This sequence joins TRBV2 and TRBJ1-6; 8 nucleotides agree with TRBD1. CDR3 length: 12 residues. Germline CDR1 is SNHLY and CDR2 is FYNNEI. Trimming removed 8 bases from V and 9 bases from J; junction bases left unmatched: 3. In DNA form, the CDR3 reads TGTGCCAGCGGGGGGACAGGTTCACCCCTCCACTTT. Protein sequence: CASGGTGSPLHF.

The gene calls are TRBV9 and TRBJ1-2, with TRBD1 matching 8 bases. The V segment lost 2 bases and the J segment 6 bases; nucleotides outside the gene matches: 3. The CDR3 spans 13 residues. The germline V gene has CDR1 SGDLS and CDR2 YYNGEE. The CDR3 region is CASSVTGVDGYTF. The CDR3 DNA reads TGTGCCAGCAGCGTGACAGGGGTGGATGGCTACACCTTC.

The chain carries TRBV6-5 and TRBJ1-4; D call uncertain. V lost 10 bases, J lost 0 bases, and 12 bases lay in between. From germline, CDR1 is MNHEY and CDR2 SVGAGI. This CDR3 has 14 residues. This CDR3 is CAMLKGATNEKLFF. The CDR3 coding sequence is TGTGCCATGTTAAAGGGCGCAACTAATGAAAAACTGTTTTTT.

The rearrangement links TRBV10-3 to TRBJ1-1, with D hard to call. Germline V gene data show CDR1 as ENHRY and CDR2 as SYGVKD. Trimming removed 3 bases at V and 1 base at J, with 12 bases between. The CDR3 spans 15 residues. The CDR3 loop is CAISEPWETNTEAFF. CDR3 bases: TGTGCCATCAGTGAACCATGGGAGACGAACACTGAAGCTTTCTTT.

The chain joins TRBV4-2 to TRBJ1-3; D unclear. Germline V gives CDR1 LGHNA, CDR2 YNFKEQ. This CDR3 spans 14 amino acids. Trimming took 2 bases from V and 3 from J, leaving 8 bases between them. CDR3 protein: CASSQRLYGNTIYF. In nucleotides, the CDR3 is TGTGCCAGCAGCCAACGGCTTTATGGAAACACCATATATTTT.

This sequence joins TRBV28 and TRBJ2-5; 11 bases match TRBD2. Germline V gene sequence: CDR1 MDHEN, CDR2 SYDVKM. The CDR3 totals 15 residues. J was trimmed by 3 bases and V by 4 bases; bases with no gene match: 4. CDR3 DNA: TGTGCCAGCAGTTCCCCACTAGCGGGAGAAGAGACCCAGTACTTC. Protein: CASSSPLAGEETQYF.

This clone was picked up a small number of times. V usage is TRBV10-3 and J usage is TRBJ2-1, with 10 bases that match TRBD1. CDR1 is ENHRY, CDR2 SYGVKD, per germline. The CDR3 covers 15 residues. J lost 5 bases, V lost 5 bases, and 6 bases had no gene match. Here the CDR3 DNA reads TGTGCCATCAGTCCGGACAGGGGGAGGAACAATGAGCAGTTCTTC. This encodes CAISPDRGRNNEQFF.

The chain couples TRBV27 to TRBJ2-2; weak D call: TRBD1 (6 bases). CDR1 MNHEY and CDR2 SMNVEV come from the germline V gene (reference sequence). Trimming cost V 4 bases and J 3 bases, with 12 bases left between them. The CDR3 length is 15 residues. CDR3 sequence (DNA): TGTGCCAGCAGTTCTACAGGGAGAGACACCGGGGAGCTGTTTTTT. Protein product: CASSSTGRDTGELFF.

This chain uses TRBV30 with TRBJ2-2; the D is unclear. Germline V gene lookup returns CDR1 GTSNPN and CDR2 SVGIG (reference sequence). V was pared by 0 bases and J by 5 bases, with 13 bases between. The CDR3 has 15 amino acids. CDR3 nucleotide sequence: TGTGCCTGGAGTGTCTTATTGGCAAGAACCGGGGAGCTGTTTTTT. This gives the protein CAWSVLLARTGELFF.